Listed below are T cell receptor beta chains from one sample, sequenced in a study of neurological immune-mediated disorders. A single record per CDR3 protein comes from TCRdb applying MiXCR to the 5' RACE reads. The data hold over 35,000 distinct CDR3 sequences, with approximately 4.2% observed a single time. The sample taken for sequencing was PBMCs. The origin of the receptors is a man aged 25 to 40 with multiple sclerosis. The conserved cysteine and the conserved F or W are not part of the CDR3 here. D genes are given only for firm matches.

J gene,CDR3 length,D gene,V gene,CDR3 protein
TRBJ2-5,9,-,TRBV29-1,SVEFSETQY
TRBJ1-2,13,TRBD1,TRBV6-2/TRBV6-3,ASSYDRDRDYGYT
TRBJ1-1,11,TRBD1,TRBV20-1,SARVGTAYEAF
TRBJ2-5,13,-,TRBV10-2,ASLLQYADKETQY
TRBJ2-6,13,-,TRBV10-3,AISDQFSGANVLT
TRBJ1-5,12,-,TRBV18,ASSQGFSNQPQN
TRBJ1-2,13,-,TRBV5-1,ASSTGPGTNYGYT
TRBJ2-7,11,-,TRBV10-2,ASITGDSYEQY
TRBJ2-1,14,TRBD1,TRBV5-1,ASVFMTGQGRDEQF
TRBJ2-3,10,TRBD2,TRBV20-1,SAPTSSDTQY
TRBJ2-7,13,-,TRBV7-9,ASSPRVKGTYEQY
TRBJ1-2,10,-,TRBV7-9,ASSPDSSGYT
TRBJ1-1,16,TRBD1,TRBV5-1,ASSLYRDRTFSNTEAF
TRBJ1-1,9,-,TRBV6-1,ASSEYGEAF
TRBJ1-6,12,-,TRBV20-1,STAEGPYNSPLH
TRBJ1-2,13,TRBD1,TRBV15,ATSRERQGLSGYT
TRBJ1-1,12,TRBD1,TRBV5-1,ASSLTGANTEAF
TRBJ2-5,12,-,TRBV4-1,ASSQSGTRETQY
TRBJ1-1,10,-,TRBV12-3/TRBV12-4,ASSLRGEEAF
TRBJ1-1,14,-,TRBV4-1,ASSQDPGSTKKEAF
TRBJ2-7,8,-,TRBV5-7,ASPVDEQY
TRBJ1-2,12,-,TRBV13,ASSRGRPNYGYT
TRBJ2-3,11,TRBD2,TRBV5-1,ASTSGVTDTQY
TRBJ1-5,13,-,TRBV3-1,ASSPTIIPGQPQH
TRBJ2-5,11,-,TRBV20-1,SAFGQYQETQY
TRBJ2-7,12,-,TRBV20-1,SALPPGPSYEQY
TRBJ2-7,10,TRBD1,TRBV6-2/TRBV6-3,ASSQTGYEQY
TRBJ2-7,13,TRBD1,TRBV10-3,AIRDTGESLDEQY